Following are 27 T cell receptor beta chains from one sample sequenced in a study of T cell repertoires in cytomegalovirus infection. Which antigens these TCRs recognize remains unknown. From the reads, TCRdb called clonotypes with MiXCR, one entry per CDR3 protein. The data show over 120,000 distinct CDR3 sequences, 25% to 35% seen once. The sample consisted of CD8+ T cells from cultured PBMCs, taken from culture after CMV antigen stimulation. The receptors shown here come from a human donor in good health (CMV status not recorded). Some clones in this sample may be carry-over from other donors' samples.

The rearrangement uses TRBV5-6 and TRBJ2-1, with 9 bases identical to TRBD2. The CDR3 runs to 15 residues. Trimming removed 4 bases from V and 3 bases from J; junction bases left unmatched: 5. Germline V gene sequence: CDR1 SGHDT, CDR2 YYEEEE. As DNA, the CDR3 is TGTGCCAGCAGCCTGCAGCGGGGGGTCTACAATGAGCAGTTCTTC. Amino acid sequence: CASSLQRGVYNEQFF.

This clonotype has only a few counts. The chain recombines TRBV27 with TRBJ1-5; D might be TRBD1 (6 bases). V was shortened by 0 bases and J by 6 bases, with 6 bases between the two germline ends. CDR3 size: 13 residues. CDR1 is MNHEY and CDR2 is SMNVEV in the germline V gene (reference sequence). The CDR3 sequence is CASSLSGAQPQHF. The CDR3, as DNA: TGTGCCAGCAGTTTATCGGGGGCTCAGCCCCAGCATTTT.

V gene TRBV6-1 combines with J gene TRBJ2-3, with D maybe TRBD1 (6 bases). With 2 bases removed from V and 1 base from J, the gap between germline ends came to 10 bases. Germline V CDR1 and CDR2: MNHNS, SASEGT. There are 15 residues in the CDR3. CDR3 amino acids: CASSEYPGGTDTQYF. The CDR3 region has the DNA TGTGCCAGCAGTGAATATCCAGGGGGCACAGATACGCAGTATTTT.

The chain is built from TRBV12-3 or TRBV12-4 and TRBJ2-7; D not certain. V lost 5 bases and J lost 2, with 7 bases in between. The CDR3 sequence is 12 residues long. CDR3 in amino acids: CASSLTAYEQYF. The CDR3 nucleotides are TGTGCCAGCAGTCTAACAGCCTACGAGCAGTACTTC.

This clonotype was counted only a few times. In DNA, the CDR3 is TGTGCCAGCAGTGGGACAGGGGTGTACAATGAGCAGTTCTTC. Encoded protein: CASSGTGVYNEQFF. This chain connects TRBV7-6 to TRBJ2-1; TRBD1 aligns across 10 bases. This CDR3 has 14 residues. Germline CDR1 SGHVS, CDR2 FNYEAQ. The ends lost 6 bases at V and 4 bases at J; junction bases unmatched: 3. Filled out from reference TRBV7-6 and TRBJ2-1, the complete variable domain reads GAGVSQSPRYKVTKRGQDVALRCDPISGHVSLYWYRQALGQGPEFLTYFNYEAQQDKSGLPNDRFSAERPEGSISTLTIQRTEQRDSAMYRCASSGTGVYNEQFFGPGTRLTVL.

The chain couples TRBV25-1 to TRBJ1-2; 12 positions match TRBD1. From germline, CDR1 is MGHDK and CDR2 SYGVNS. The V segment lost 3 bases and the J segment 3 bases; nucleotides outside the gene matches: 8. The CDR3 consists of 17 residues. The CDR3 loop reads CASSDLFGTGGDYGYTF. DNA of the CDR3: TGTGCCAGCAGTGATTTGTTTGGGACAGGGGGCGACTATGGCTACACCTTC.

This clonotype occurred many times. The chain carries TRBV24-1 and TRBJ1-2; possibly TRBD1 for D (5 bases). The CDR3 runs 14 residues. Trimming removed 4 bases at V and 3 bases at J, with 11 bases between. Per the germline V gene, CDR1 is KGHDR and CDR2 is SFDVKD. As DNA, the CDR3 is TGTGCCACCAGTGACCCGTCCAGGGACTATGGCTACACCTTC. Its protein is CATSDPSRDYGYTF.

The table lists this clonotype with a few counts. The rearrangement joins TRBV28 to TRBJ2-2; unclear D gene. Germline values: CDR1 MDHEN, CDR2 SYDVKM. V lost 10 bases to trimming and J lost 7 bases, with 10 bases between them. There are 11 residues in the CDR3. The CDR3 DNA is TGTGCCATTCGGGTTAACGGGGAGCTGTTTTTT. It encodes CAIRVNGELFF.

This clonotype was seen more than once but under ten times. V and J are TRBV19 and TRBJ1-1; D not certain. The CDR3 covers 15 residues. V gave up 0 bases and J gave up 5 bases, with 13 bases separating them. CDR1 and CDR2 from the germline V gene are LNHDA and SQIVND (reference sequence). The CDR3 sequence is CASSIDADGVTEAFF. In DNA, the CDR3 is TGTGCCAGTAGTATAGATGCCGACGGGGTGACTGAAGCTTTCTTT.

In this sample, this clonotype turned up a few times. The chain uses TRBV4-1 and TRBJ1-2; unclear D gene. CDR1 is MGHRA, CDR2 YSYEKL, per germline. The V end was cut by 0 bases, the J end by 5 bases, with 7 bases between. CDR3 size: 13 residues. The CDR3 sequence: CASSQEGGYGYTF. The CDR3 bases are TGCGCCAGCAGCCAAGAGGGAGGATATGGCTACACCTTC.

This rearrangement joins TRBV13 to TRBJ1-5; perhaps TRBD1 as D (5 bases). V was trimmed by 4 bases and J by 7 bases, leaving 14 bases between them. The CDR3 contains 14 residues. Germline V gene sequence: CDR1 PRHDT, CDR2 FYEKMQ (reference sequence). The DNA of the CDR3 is TGTGCCAGCAGCTATGGGGGGGGGACCCAGCCCCAGCATTTT. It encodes CASSYGGGTQPQHF.

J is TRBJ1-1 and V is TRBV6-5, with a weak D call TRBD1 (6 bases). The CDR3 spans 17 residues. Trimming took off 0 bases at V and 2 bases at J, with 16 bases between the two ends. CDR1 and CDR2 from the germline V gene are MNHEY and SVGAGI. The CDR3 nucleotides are TGTGCCAGCAGTTACTCGACCCTGACAGGTGCCAACACTGAAGCTTTCTTT. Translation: CASSYSTLTGANTEAFF.

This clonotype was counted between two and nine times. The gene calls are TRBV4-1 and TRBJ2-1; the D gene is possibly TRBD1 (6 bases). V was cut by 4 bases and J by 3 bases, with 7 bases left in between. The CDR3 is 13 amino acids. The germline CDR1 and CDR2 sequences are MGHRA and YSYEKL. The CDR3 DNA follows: TGCGCCAGCAGCCCAGGGGTCTACAATGAGCAGTTCTTC. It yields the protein CASSPGVYNEQFF.

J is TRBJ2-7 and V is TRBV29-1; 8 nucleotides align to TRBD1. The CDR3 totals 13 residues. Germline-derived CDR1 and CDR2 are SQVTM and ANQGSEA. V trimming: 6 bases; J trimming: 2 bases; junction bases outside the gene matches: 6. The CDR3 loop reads CSVTTDRAYEQYF. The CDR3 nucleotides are TGCAGCGTCACCACGGACAGGGCCTACGAGCAGTACTTC.

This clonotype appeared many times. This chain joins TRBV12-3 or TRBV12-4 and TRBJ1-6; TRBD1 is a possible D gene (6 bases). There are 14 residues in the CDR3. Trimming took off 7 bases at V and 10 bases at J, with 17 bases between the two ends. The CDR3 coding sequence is TGTGCCAGCACCACGGGGGCTGGGAGGTCACCCCTCCACTTT. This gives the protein CASTTGAGRSPLHF.

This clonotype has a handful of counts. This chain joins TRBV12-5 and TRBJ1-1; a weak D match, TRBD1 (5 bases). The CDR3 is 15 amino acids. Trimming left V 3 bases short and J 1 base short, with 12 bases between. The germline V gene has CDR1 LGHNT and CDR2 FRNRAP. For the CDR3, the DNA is TGTGCTAGTGGTTTCTCGGGACGGCGGAACACTGAAGCTTTCTTT. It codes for CASGFSGRRNTEAFF. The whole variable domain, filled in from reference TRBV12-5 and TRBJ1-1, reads DARVTQTPRHKVTEMGQEVTMRCQPILGHNTVFWYRQTMMQGLELLAYFRNRAPLDDSGMPKDRFSAEMPDATLATLKIQPSEPRDSAVYFCASGFSGRRNTEAFFGQGTRLTVV.

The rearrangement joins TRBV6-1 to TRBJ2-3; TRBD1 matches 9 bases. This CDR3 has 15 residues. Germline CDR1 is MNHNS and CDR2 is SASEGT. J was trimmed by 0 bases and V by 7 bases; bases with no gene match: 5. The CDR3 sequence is CASNPTGGSTDTQYF. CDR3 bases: TGTGCCAGCAACCCGACAGGGGGAAGCACAGATACGCAGTATTTT.

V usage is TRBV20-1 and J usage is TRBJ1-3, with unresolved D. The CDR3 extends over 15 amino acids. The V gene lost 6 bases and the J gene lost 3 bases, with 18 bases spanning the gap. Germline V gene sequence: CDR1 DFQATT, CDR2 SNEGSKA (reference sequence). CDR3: CSASTELLGGNTIYF. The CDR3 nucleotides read TGCAGTGCGTCCACGGAGTTGTTGGGTGGAAACACCATATATTTT.

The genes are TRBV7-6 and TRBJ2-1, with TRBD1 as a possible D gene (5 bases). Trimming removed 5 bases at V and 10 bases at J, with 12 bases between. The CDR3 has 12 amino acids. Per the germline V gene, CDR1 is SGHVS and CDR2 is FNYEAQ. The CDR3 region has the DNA TGTGCCAGCAGCCAGGGCCAGGACGAGCAGTTCTTC. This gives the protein CASSQGQDEQFF.

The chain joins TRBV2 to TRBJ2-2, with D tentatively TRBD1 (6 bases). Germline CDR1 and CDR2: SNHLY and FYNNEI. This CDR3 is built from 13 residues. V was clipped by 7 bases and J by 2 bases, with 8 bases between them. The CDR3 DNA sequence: TGTGCCAGCAAGGGACATAACACCGGGGAGCTGTTTTTT. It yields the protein CASKGHNTGELFF.

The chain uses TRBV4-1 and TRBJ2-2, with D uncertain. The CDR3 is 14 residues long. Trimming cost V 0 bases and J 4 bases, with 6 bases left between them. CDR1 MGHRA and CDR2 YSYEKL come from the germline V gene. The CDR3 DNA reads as TGCGCCAGCAGCCAAGAGGGAATCACCGGGGAGCTGTTTTTT. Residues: CASSQEGITGELFF.

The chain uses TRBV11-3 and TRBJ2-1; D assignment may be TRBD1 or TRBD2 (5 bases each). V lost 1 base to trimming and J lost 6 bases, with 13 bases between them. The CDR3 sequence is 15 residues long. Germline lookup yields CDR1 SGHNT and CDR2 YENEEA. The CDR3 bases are TGTGCCAGCAGCTTAGGGGACCTAAAGGCCAATGAGCAGTTCTTC. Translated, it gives CASSLGDLKANEQFF.

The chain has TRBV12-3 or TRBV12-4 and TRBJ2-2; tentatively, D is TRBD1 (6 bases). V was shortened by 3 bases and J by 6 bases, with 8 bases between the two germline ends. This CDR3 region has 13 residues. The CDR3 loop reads CASSFWGPGELFF. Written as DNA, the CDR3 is TGTGCCAGCAGTTTTTGGGGGCCCGGGGAGCTGTTTTTT.

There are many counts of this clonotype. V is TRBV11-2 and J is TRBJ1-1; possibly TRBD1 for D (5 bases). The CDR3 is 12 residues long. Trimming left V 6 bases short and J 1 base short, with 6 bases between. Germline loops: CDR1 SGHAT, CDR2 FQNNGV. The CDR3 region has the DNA TGTGCCAGCAGGACAGAGAACACTGAAGCTTTCTTT. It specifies CASRTENTEAFF.

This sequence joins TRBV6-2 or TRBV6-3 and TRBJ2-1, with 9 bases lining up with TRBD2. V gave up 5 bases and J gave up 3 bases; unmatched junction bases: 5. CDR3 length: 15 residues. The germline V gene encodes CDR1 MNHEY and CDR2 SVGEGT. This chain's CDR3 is CASSRLAVDYNEQFF. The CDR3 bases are TGTGCCAGCAGTCGACTAGCGGTTGACTACAATGAGCAGTTCTTC.

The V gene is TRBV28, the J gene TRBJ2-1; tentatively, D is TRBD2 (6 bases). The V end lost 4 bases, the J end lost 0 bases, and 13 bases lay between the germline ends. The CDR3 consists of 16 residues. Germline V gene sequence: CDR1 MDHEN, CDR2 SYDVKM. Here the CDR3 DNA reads TGTGCCAGCAGTTCCTCCTGGGGGGACTCCTACAATGAGCAGTTCTTC. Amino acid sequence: CASSSSWGDSYNEQFF.

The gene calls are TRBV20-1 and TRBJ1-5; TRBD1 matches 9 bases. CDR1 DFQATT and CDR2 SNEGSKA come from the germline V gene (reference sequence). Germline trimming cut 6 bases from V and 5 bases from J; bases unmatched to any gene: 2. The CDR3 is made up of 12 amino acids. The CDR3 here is CSARTGDQPQHF. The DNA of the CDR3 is TGCAGTGCCCGGACAGGGGATCAGCCCCAGCATTTT.